The source of this TCR beta chain is a study of cytomegalovirus exposure and HLA in healthy donors. Findings of the study overall: According to an earlier analysis, most TCR beta V segments yielded productive rearrangements about 87% or about 30% of the time. Evidence from a later analysis indicated that most CMV-associated TCR beta chains looked HLA-restricted. For presence/absence analyses, sequencing depth was assumed to be roughly uniform across donors.

The donors were healthy bone marrow donors. Points on this clone: Its antigen is as yet unknown.

This CDR3 is 15 amino acids long. Germline V gene sequence: CDR1 MNHEY, CDR2 SMNVEV (reference sequence). The V gene end was trimmed by 6 bases and the J gene end by 5 bases; junction bases not matched to a gene: 12. Researchers ran the PCR with 60 Vbeta and 13 Jbeta primers. Assay: immunoSEQ multiplex PCR; the TCRdb copy retains only in-frame clones and omits some. The data show roughly 190,000 clones, around 80% seen once. The chain couples TRBV27 to TRBJ2-5; the match to TRBD2 covers 7 bases. This clonotype was obtained from a man aged 40-49 years in good health and CMV-seropositive. Sequenced sample: PBMCs. DNA for the CDR3: TGTGCCAGCAGGGGGATGGGAGGGGCCATCGAGACCCAGTACTTC. Protein product: CASRGMGGAIETQYF.